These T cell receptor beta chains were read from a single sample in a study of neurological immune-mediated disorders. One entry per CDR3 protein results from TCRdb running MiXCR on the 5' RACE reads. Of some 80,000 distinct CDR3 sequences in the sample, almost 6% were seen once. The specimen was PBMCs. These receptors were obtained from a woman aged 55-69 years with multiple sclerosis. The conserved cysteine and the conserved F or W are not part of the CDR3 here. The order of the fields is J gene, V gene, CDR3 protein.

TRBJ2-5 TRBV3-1 ASSRDPADGTQY
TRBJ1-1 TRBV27 ASTGTGTNTEAF
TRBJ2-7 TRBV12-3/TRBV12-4 ASSFEGLVYEQY
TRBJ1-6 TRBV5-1 ASSRVSASVNNSPLH
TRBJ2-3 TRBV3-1 ASSPWGASTDTQY
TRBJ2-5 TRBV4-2 ASSQELSGQGALRRETQY
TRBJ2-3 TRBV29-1 SIFLAGGSTDTQY
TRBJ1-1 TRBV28 ASRTLGEAF
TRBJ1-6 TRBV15 ATSREDRVYSPLH
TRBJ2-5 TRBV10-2 ASRTLEETQY
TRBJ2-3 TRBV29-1 SVSRTDTQY
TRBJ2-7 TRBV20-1 SARGGVAGRNEQY
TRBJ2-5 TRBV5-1 ASSLEGGSQETQY
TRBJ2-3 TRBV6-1 ASRTAFADDTQY
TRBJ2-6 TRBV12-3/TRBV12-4 ASRVSGANVLT
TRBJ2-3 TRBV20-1 SAIDRTSSYTDTQY
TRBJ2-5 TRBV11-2 ASSLDFEETQY
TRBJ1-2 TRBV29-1 SVLEFRYGYT
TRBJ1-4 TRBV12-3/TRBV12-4 ASSLRVNEKLF
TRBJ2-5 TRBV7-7 ASSPGSGRQETQY
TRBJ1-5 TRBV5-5 ASRLDTGKNQPQH
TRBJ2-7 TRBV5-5 ASSFPGTEQY
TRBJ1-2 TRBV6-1 ASSEAGGALYGYT
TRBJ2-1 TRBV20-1 SARELASYNEQF
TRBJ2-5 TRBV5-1 ASSQRGTSETQY
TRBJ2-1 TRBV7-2 ASSYELAGGSYNEQF
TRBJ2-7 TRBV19 ASSRTESYEQY
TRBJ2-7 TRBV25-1 ATGQVSYEQY
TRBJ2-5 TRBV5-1 ASSLVAQETQY